A single sample is the source of the 8 T cell receptor beta chains below, sequenced in a study of CD8+ T cells in alopecia areata. TCR sequencing used cDNA made by reverse transcription of extracted RNA. Here immunoSEQ multiplex PCR was the method, and the copy in TCRdb shows in-frame clones only, minus some. The sample lists roughly 65,000 clones, approximately 43% occurring once. The sequences come from CD8+ T cells sorted from blood, collected at week 0. Source of these receptors: a human donor with alopecia areata.

The chain combines TRBV7-9 with TRBJ2-7; 8 bases line up with TRBD2. Germline assignment: CDR1 SEHNR and CDR2 FQNEAQ (reference sequence). The CDR3 totals 12 residues. The CDR3 here is CVLPGGSHEQYF. Written as DNA, the CDR3 is TGTGTGCTCCCGGGAGGGAGCCACGAGCAGTACTTC.

This chain connects TRBV4-3 to TRBJ2-7; D tentatively reads TRBD1 or TRBD2 (5 bases each). There are 15 residues in the CDR3. Trimming took off 0 bases at V and 3 bases at J, with 12 bases between the two ends. CDR1 and CDR2 from the germline V gene are LGHNA and YSLEER. CDR3: CASSQDRGGLYEQYF. CDR3 bases: TGCGCCAGCAGCCAAGATCGGGGCGGCCTCTACGAGCAGTACTTC.

This clone was detected only a few times. This chain links TRBV6-6 with TRBJ1-5, with a tentative D call TRBD1 (5 bases). The CDR3 is 16 residues long. V was cut by 5 bases and J by 1 base, with 15 bases left in between. CDR1 and CDR2 from the germline V gene are MNHNY and SVGAGI (reference sequence). DNA of the CDR3: TGTGCCAGCAGTCTCCTGGAGGGGACGAGCAATCAGCCCCAGCATTTT. Protein: CASSLLEGTSNQPQHF.

The chain uses TRBV7-9 and TRBJ2-5; D uncertain. There are 13 residues in the CDR3. The germline V gene encodes CDR1 SEHNR and CDR2 FQNEAQ (reference sequence). Trimming pared 8 bases from V and 7 bases from J, leaving 17 bases between. CDR3 in amino acids: CASRHLPELTQYF. CDR3 coding DNA: TGTGCCAGCCGGCACTTGCCCGAATTGACCCAGTACTTC.

V and J are TRBV6-5 and TRBJ1-2, with 7 nucleotides matching TRBD1. V dropped 0 bases and J dropped 4; count of bases not matched to a gene: 5. This CDR3 is built from 15 residues. The V gene's germline CDR1 is MNHEY and CDR2 SVGAGI. CDR3 nucleotides: TGTGCCAGCAGTTACTCGAACCGGGACAGCTATGGCTACACCTTC. Protein sequence: CASSYSNRDSYGYTF.

The CDR3 nucleotides read TGCAGCGTTCCACAGGGGGACACCGGGGAGCTGTTTTTT. Translation gives CSVPQGDTGELFF. The chain joins TRBV29-1 to TRBJ2-2; 8 positions match TRBD1. The CDR3 spans 13 residues. The V gene end was trimmed by 5 bases and the J gene end by 3 bases; junction bases not matched to a gene: 2. Germline CDR1 and CDR2: SQVTM and ANQGSEA.

The chain carries TRBV30 and TRBJ1-5; D call uncertain. Germline V gives CDR1 GTSNPN, CDR2 SVGIG (reference sequence). V dropped 0 bases and J dropped 0 bases, with 9 bases sitting between them. This CDR3 spans 15 amino acids. For the CDR3, the DNA is TGTGCCTGGAGTGTATCCGGCTATAGCAATCAGCCCCAGCATTTT. It codes for CAWSVSGYSNQPQHF.

This chain links TRBV11-2 with TRBJ1-4; D gene uncertain. The germline CDR1 and CDR2 sequences are SGHAT and FQNNGV. Trimming stripped 1 base from V and 14 bases from J, with 11 bases between. The length of the CDR3 is 12 residues. The CDR3 loop is CASSLVLGMLFF. The CDR3 DNA is TGTGCCAGCAGCTTAGTTTTGGGGATGCTGTTTTTT.